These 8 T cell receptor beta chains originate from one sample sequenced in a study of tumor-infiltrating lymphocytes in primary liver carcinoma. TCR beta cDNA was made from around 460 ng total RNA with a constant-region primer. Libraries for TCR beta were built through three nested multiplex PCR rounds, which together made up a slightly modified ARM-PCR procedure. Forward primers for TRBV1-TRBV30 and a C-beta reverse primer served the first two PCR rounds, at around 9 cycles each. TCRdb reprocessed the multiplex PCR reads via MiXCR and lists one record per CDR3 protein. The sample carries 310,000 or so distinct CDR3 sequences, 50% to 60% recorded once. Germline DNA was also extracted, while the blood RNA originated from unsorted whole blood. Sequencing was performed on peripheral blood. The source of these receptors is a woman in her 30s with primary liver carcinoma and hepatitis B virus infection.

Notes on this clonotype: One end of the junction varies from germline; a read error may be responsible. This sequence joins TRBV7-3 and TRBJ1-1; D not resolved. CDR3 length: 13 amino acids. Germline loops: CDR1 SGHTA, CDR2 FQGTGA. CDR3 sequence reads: CASSSQENTGAFF. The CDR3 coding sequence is TGTGCCAGCAGCTCGCAGGAGAACACTGGAGCTTTCTTT.

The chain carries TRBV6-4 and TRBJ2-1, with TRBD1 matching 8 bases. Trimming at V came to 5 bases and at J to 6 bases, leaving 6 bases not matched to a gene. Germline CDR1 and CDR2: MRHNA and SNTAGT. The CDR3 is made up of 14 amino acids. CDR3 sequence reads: CASSSGQVGNEQFF. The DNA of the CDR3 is TGTGCCAGCAGTTCGGGACAGGTTGGCAATGAGCAGTTCTTC.

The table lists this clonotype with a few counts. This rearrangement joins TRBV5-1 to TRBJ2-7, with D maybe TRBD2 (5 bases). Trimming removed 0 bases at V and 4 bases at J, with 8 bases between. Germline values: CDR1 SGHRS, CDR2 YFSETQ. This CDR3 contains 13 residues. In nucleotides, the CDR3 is TGCGCCAGCAGCTTGGCCTCGGGGTACGAGCAGTACTTC. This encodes CASSLASGYEQYF.

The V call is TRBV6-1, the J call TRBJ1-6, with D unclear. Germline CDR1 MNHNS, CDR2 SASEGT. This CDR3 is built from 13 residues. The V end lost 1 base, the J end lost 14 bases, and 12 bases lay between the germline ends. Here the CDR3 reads CASSEEAGSALHF. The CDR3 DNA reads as TGTGCCAGCAGTGAAGAGGCCGGATCAGCCCTCCACTTT.

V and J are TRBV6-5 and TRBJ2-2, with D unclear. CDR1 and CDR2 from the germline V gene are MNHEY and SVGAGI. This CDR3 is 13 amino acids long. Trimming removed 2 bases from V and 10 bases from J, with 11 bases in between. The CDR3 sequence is CASSYGQNEELFF. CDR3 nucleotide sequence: TGTGCCAGCAGTTACGGCCAGAACGAGGAGCTGTTTTTT.

The CDR3 here is CASSQDHRTGREKLFF. The DNA for the CDR3 is TGTGCCAGCAGCCAAGATCACCGCACCGGCCGGGAAAAACTGTTTTTT. V is TRBV14 and J is TRBJ1-4; no clear D gene. Germline CDR1 reads SGHDN; CDR2 reads FVKESK. Trimming shortened V by 0 bases and J by 8 bases, and 16 bases separated the two germline ends. CDR3 length: 16 residues. The full variable domain, completed using reference TRBV14 and TRBJ1-4, is EAGVTQFPSHSVIEKGQTVTLRCDPISGHDNLYWYRRVMGKEIKFLLHFVKESKQDESGMPNNRFLAERTGGTYSTLKVQPAELEDSGVYFCASSQDHRTGREKLFFGSGTQLSVL.

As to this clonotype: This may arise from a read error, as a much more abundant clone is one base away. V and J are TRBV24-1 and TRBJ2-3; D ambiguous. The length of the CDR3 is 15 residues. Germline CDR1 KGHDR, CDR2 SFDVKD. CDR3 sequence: CVTSEKTLPSDTQYF. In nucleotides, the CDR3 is TGTGTCACCAGTGAGAAGACACTCCCATCAGATACGCAGTATTTT.

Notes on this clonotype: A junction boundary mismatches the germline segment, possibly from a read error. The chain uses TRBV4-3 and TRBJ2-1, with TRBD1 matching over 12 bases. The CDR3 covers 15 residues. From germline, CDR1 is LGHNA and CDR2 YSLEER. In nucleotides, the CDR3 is TGCGTCAGCAGCCATGCCGGGACAGGGGGCCCTGAGCAGTTCTTC. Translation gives CVSSHAGTGGPEQFF.